The 32 T cell receptor beta chains reported below all come from one sample, sequenced in a study of cytotoxic CD8 clonotypes in ibrutinib-treated CLL. Sequencing was performed with immunoSEQ multiplex PCR; in TCRdb, only in-frame clones are kept and a portion is missing. The table records approximately 74,000 clones, around 80% of them present only once. The sequencing here drew on PBMCs, taken at disease progression, from a patient treated with ibrutinib. Receptor source: a human donor with chronic lymphocytic leukemia.

The chain couples TRBV5-4 to TRBJ1-2; D gene uncertain. This CDR3 has 15 amino acids. Trimming took 4 bases from V and 1 from J, leaving 14 bases between them. Germline V gene lookup returns CDR1 SGHNT and CDR2 YYREEE (reference sequence). The CDR3 is CASSPSARVNYGYTF. The CDR3, as DNA: TGTGCCAGCAGCCCCAGTGCCCGGGTTAACTATGGCTACACCTTC.

V and J are TRBV27 and TRBJ1-5, with 8 bases that match TRBD1. Germline loops: CDR1 MNHEY, CDR2 SMNVEV (reference sequence). Trimming cost V 8 bases and J 1 base; bases outside gene matches: 10. The CDR3 loop spans 16 amino acids. The CDR3 region is CASPKPTGASNQPQHF. As DNA, the CDR3 is TGTGCCAGCCCAAAACCGACAGGGGCGAGCAATCAGCCCCAGCATTTT.

The CDR3 loop is CASSLDIGPGTDTQYF. Here the CDR3 DNA reads TGTGCCAGCAGCTTAGATATAGGGCCCGGCACAGATACGCAGTATTTT. The chain has TRBV11-2 and TRBJ2-3; no clear D. Trimming took 0 bases from V and 1 from J, leaving 11 bases between them. The CDR3 covers 16 residues. Germline V gives CDR1 SGHAT, CDR2 FQNNGV.

This chain joins TRBV6-1 and TRBJ2-1; 7 bases line up with TRBD1. Unmatched junction bases numbered 19, after V lost 4 bases and J lost 7 bases. Germline V gives CDR1 MNHNS, CDR2 SASEGT. The CDR3 runs 18 residues. The CDR3 protein is CASSGRQGSPTTWNEQFF. CDR3 nucleotides: TGTGCCAGCAGTGGCCGACAGGGCTCTCCCACTACTTGGAATGAGCAGTTCTTC.

The J gene is TRBJ1-2, the V gene TRBV7-2; possibly TRBD1 for D (6 bases). In germline, CDR1 is SGHTA, CDR2 FQGNSA. V was clipped by 2 bases and J by 8 bases, with 12 bases between them. The CDR3 has 13 amino acids. CDR3: CASSLRQGRGYTF. DNA for the CDR3: TGTGCCAGCAGCTTACGGCAGGGGAGGGGCTACACCTTC.

The chain has TRBV6-1 and TRBJ2-3, with TRBD2 identical over 8 bases. Germline V gene sequence: CDR1 MNHNS, CDR2 SASEGT. CDR3 size: 15 residues. Trimming took 4 bases from V and 1 from J; bases not matched to a gene: 4. The chain's CDR3 is CASSVWRGGTDTQYF. CDR3 nucleotides: TGTGCCAGCAGTGTGTGGCGGGGGGGCACAGATACGCAGTATTTT.

This clone was seen once. The rearrangement uses TRBV7-8 and TRBJ2-2; 11 positions match TRBD2. The CDR3 is 17 amino acids. In germline, CDR1 is SGHVS, CDR2 FQNEAQ. The J segment lost 4 bases and the V segment lost 5 bases, leaving 9 bases of the junction unmatched. The CDR3 DNA sequence: TGTGCCAGCAGCAACAGACTAGCGGGGAAGGGCACCGGGGAGCTGTTTTTT. This translates into CASSNRLAGKGTGELFF.

CDR3 amino acids: CAWDRGQFLDTQYF. The CDR3 nucleotides are TGTGCCTGGGACAGGGGGCAATTTTTAGATACGCAGTATTTT. The V gene is TRBV30, the J gene TRBJ2-3, with TRBD1 matching 10 bases. The CDR3 runs 14 residues. With 5 bases clipped from V and 5 bases from J, the junction kept 7 bases outside the gene matches. Germline lookup yields CDR1 GTSNPN and CDR2 SVGIG (reference sequence).

The chain uses TRBV13 and TRBJ1-5; 7 positions match TRBD1. The CDR3 length is 16 residues. The germline V gene encodes CDR1 PRHDT and CDR2 FYEKMQ (reference sequence). Trimming took 5 bases from V and 0 from J; bases not matched to a gene: 7. Here the CDR3 DNA reads TGTGCCAGCAGCACTCACAGGGGACTTAGCAATCAGCCCCAGCATTTT. As protein: CASSTHRGLSNQPQHF.

This sequence joins TRBV6-6 and TRBJ1-1; weak D call: TRBD1 (5 bases). Germline V lookup: CDR1 MNHNY, CDR2 SVGAGI (reference sequence). The germline V and J ends were trimmed by 2 bases and 4 bases, with 8 bases remaining between them. This CDR3 contains 13 residues. CDR3 bases: TGTGCCAGCAGTTACGGGGGGACCACTGAAGCTTTCTTT. Translated: CASSYGGTTEAFF.

This clone was detected once. The rearrangement joins TRBV5-6 to TRBJ2-7, with no clear D. CDR3 size: 12 residues. Trimming removed 4 bases from V and 0 bases from J, with 5 bases in between. CDR1 and CDR2 (germline): SGHDT, YYEEEE. CDR3 region: CASSLSSYEQYF. CDR3 bases: TGTGCCAGCAGCCTCAGCTCCTACGAGCAGTACTTC. The variable domain in full, completed from reference TRBV5-6 and TRBJ2-7, reads DAGVTQSPTHLIKTRGQQVTLRCSPKSGHDTVSWYQQALGQGPQFIFQYYEEEERQRGNFPDRFSGHQFPNYSSELNVNALLLGDSALYLCASSLSSYEQYFGPGTRLTVT.

The genes are TRBV6-1 and TRBJ1-6; 7 bases map to TRBD1. V lost 6 bases, J lost 8 bases, and 4 bases stayed unmatched. Germline CDR1 MNHNS, CDR2 SASEGT. The CDR3 length is 13 residues. CDR3: CASRTGEHSPLHF. CDR3 bases: TGTGCCAGCAGAACAGGGGAACATTCACCCCTCCACTTT.

The genes are TRBV5-4 and TRBJ2-3; the match to TRBD1 covers 8 bases. Losses at the gene ends were 4 bases for V and 5 bases for J; bases not matched to a gene: 6. The CDR3 is 14 residues long. CDR1 is SGHNT and CDR2 is YYREEE in the germline V gene (reference sequence). CDR3: CASSPRTGRDTQYF. The DNA for the CDR3 is TGTGCCAGCAGCCCTCGGACAGGGAGAGATACGCAGTATTTT. The entire variable domain, with the rest obtained from reference TRBV5-4 and TRBJ2-3, is as follows: ETGVTQSPTHLIKTRGQQVTLRCSSQSGHNTVSWYQQALGQGPQFIFQYYREEENGRGNFPPRFSGLQFPNYSSELNVNALELDDSALYLCASSPRTGRDTQYFGPGTRLTVL.

The chain links TRBV5-1 to TRBJ1-2; D is ambiguous. Trimming pared 1 base from V and 6 bases from J, leaving 10 bases between. CDR1 and CDR2 (germline): SGHRS, YFSETQ. The CDR3 runs to 13 residues. The CDR3 is CASSLIGEDGYTF. In DNA, the CDR3 is TGCGCCAGCAGCTTGATCGGCGAGGATGGCTACACCTTC.

This clone was recorded once. V usage is TRBV6-6 and J usage is TRBJ2-1, with 8 positions matching TRBD2. V lost 8 bases and J lost 8; bases outside the gene matches: 14. This CDR3 has 15 amino acids. The germline V gene has CDR1 MNHNY and CDR2 SVGAGI (reference sequence). As DNA, the CDR3 is TGTGCCAGCGAGTCGGGTAGCGGGAAAATCCATGAGCAGTTCTTC. Translating it yields CASESGSGKIHEQFF.

The chain uses TRBV29-1 and TRBJ1-2; 8 bases are shared with TRBD1. V lost 0 bases and J lost 4; bases outside the gene matches: 7. The germline gives CDR1 SQVTM, CDR2 ANQGSEA. The CDR3 extends over 15 amino acids. The CDR3 sequence: CSVEEDQGQVYGYTF. CDR3 nucleotide sequence: TGCAGCGTTGAAGAAGATCAGGGACAGGTCTATGGCTACACCTTC.

The genes are TRBV19 and TRBJ1-1; D ambiguous. V lost 3 bases and J 6 bases, leaving 11 bases between the germline ends. This CDR3 is 13 amino acids long. Germline loops: CDR1 LNHDA, CDR2 SQIVND (reference sequence). The CDR3 sequence is CASSMKSFAEAFF. The CDR3 DNA reads TGTGCCAGTAGTATGAAGTCTTTTGCTGAAGCTTTCTTT.

The chain has TRBV9 and TRBJ1-4; 10 bases are a match to TRBD1. From germline, CDR1 is SGDLS and CDR2 YYNGEE. This CDR3 region has 15 residues. Trimming at V came to 4 bases and at J to 5 bases, leaving 5 bases not matched to a gene. The DNA for the CDR3 is TGTGCCAGCAGCCCAACGGGACAGGGGAATGAAAAACTGTTTTTT. It yields the protein CASSPTGQGNEKLFF.

V and J are TRBV5-1 and TRBJ2-3, with D maybe TRBD1 (5 bases). V lost 5 bases to trimming and J lost 2 bases, with 9 bases between them. In germline, CDR1 is SGHRS, CDR2 YFSETQ. The CDR3 covers 13 residues. The chain's CDR3 is CASRTDVTDTQYF. Written as DNA, the CDR3 is TGCGCCAGCAGGACAGACGTCACAGATACGCAGTATTTT.

The V gene is TRBV7-2, the J gene TRBJ1-3; D is ambiguous. Trimming took off 5 bases at V and 0 bases at J, with 8 bases between the two ends. Germline assignment: CDR1 SGHTA and CDR2 FQGNSA. CDR3 length: 14 amino acids. The CDR3 DNA reads TGTGCCAGCAGCCCCAGGTACTCTGGAAACACCATATATTTT. Amino acid sequence: CASSPRYSGNTIYF.

This clone was detected many times. This chain links TRBV10-3 with TRBJ1-5; D unresolved. Germline V gene data show CDR1 as ENHRY and CDR2 as SYGVKD. The length of the CDR3 is 14 residues. Trimming shortened V by 7 bases and J by 0 bases, and 10 bases separated the two germline ends. This CDR3 is CAIKSPDSNQPQHF. The CDR3 nucleotides are TGTGCCATCAAGTCGCCGGATAGCAATCAGCCCCAGCATTTT.

V usage is TRBV9 and J usage is TRBJ2-1, with 12 bases fitting TRBD2. With V trimmed by 1 base and J by 8 bases, 4 bases remained unmatched. The CDR3 runs to 15 residues. The germline gives CDR1 SGDLS, CDR2 YYNGEE. The CDR3 coding sequence is TGTGCCAGCAGCGTAACTCCTAGCGGGAGGGATGAGCAGTTCTTC. Its translation is CASSVTPSGRDEQFF.

The V gene is TRBV19, the J gene TRBJ1-5, with D hard to call. The germline V gene encodes CDR1 LNHDA and CDR2 SQIVND (reference sequence). V was cut by 3 bases and J by 7 bases, with 7 bases left in between. The CDR3 contains 12 residues. The CDR3 bases are TGTGCCAGTAGTATGACCGGGCAGCCCCAGCATTTT. Translating gives CASSMTGQPQHF.

This clone was seen once. This rearrangement joins TRBV10-3 to TRBJ2-7, with D perhaps being TRBD1 or TRBD2 (6 bases each). Germline V lookup: CDR1 ENHRY, CDR2 SYGVKD. The CDR3 sequence is 10 residues long. CDR3 in amino acids: CAIGPGAGKV. In DNA form, the CDR3 reads TGTGCCATCGGCCCGGGGGCTGGAAAAGTC.

V gene TRBV6-6 combines with J gene TRBJ2-5; TRBD2 might be the D (6 bases). CDR1 MNHNY and CDR2 SVGAGI come from the germline V gene (reference sequence). Trimming cost V 4 bases and J 4 bases, with 13 bases left between them. The CDR3 spans 14 residues. DNA of the CDR3: TGTGCCAGCAGTTTCCGGGGGATTGTAGAGACCCAGTACTTC. Translated, it gives CASSFRGIVETQYF.

The CDR3 loop reads CAITPGTGRAGELFF. CDR3 coding DNA: TGTGCCATCACCCCGGGGACAGGGCGGGCCGGGGAGCTGTTTTTT. The rearrangement links TRBV10-3 to TRBJ2-2; 9 positions agree with TRBD1. Unmatched junction bases numbered 9, after V lost 7 bases and J lost 6 bases. Looked up from germline, CDR1 is ENHRY and CDR2 is SYGVKD. The CDR3 loop spans 15 amino acids.

In this sample, this clone turned up a few times. The genes are TRBV10-1 and TRBJ1-6, with D perhaps matching TRBD1 (5 bases). Germline V gene lookup returns CDR1 WNHNN and CDR2 SYGVQD (reference sequence). This CDR3 contains 9 residues. CDR3 bases: TGCGTGGGGCGTTCACCCCTCCACTTT. Residues: CVGRSPLHF.

A few counts support this clone. The chain uses TRBV5-4 and TRBJ1-5; perhaps TRBD1 as D (6 bases). The germline gives CDR1 SGHNT, CDR2 YYREEE (reference sequence). The CDR3 runs 14 residues. Trimming removed 0 bases from V and 5 bases from J, with 9 bases in between. CDR3 in amino acids: CASSLGGGDQPQHF. CDR3 nucleotides: TGTGCCAGCAGCTTGGGAGGGGGGGATCAGCCCCAGCATTTT.

The chain uses TRBV7-9 and TRBJ2-5; the D is unclear. The CDR3 has 11 residues. V was pared by 4 bases and J by 9 bases, with 9 bases between. CDR1 and CDR2 from the germline V gene are SEHNR and FQNEAQ (reference sequence). CDR3 loop: CASSSASPQYF. Here the CDR3 DNA reads TGTGCCAGCAGCTCGGCCTCTCCCCAGTACTTC.

V is TRBV14 and J is TRBJ2-5; no clear D gene. Germline V gives CDR1 SGHDN, CDR2 FVKESK. The V gene lost 0 bases and the J gene lost 5 bases, with 10 bases spanning the gap. The CDR3 runs 14 residues. For the CDR3, the DNA is TGTGCCAGCAGCCAAGATCCTATTTGTGAGACCCAGTACTTC. Amino acid sequence: CASSQDPICETQYF.

This rearrangement joins TRBV25-1 to TRBJ1-4; the D is unclear. The CDR3 has 12 amino acids. The ends were cut back, 3 bases at V and 7 bases at J, with 6 bases in the middle. CDR1 is MGHDK and CDR2 is SYGVNS in the germline V gene. CDR3 coding DNA: TGTGCCAGCAGTGATCCGGCTGAAAAACTGTTTTTT. Translated, it gives CASSDPAEKLFF.

V and J are TRBV15 and TRBJ1-2; no reliable D call. The CDR3 spans 14 residues. Germline assignment: CDR1 LNHNV and CDR2 YYDKDF (reference sequence). Trimming removed 5 bases from V and 5 bases from J, with 15 bases in between. CDR3 coding DNA: TGTGCCACCAGCGTCAGGACTTATAAATATGGCTACACCTTC. It specifies CATSVRTYKYGYTF.